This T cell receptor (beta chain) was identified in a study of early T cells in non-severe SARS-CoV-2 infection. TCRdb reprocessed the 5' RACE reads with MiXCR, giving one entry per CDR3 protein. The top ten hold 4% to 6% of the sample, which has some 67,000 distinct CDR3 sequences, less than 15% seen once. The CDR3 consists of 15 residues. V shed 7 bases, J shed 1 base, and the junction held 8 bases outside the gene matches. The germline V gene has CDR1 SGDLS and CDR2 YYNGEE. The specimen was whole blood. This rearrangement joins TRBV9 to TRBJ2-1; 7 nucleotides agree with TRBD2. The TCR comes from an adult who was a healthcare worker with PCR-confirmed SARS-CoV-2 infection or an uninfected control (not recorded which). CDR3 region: CASQRDSRSYNEQFF. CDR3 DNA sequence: TGTGCCAGCCAGCGGGATAGTCGTTCCTACAATGAGCAGTTCTTC. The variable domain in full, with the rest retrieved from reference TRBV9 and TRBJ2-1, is DSGVTQTPKHLITATGQRVTLRCSPRSGDLSVYWYQQSLDQGLQFLIQYYNGEERAKGNILERFSAQQFPDLHSELNLSSLELGDSALYFCASQRDSRSYNEQFFGPGTRLTVL.